This T cell receptor (beta chain) derives from a study of beta chain features in type 1 diabetes (dated by TCRdb to 2017 to 2018). General notes on the study: No differences in mean age, gender distribution, total cell number or subset yield were found between patients and healthy donors. A total of roughly 99 million sorted cells were examined across all samples, and the number of cells per subset was strongly correlated with RNA yield. The study compared TCRB repertoires of sorted circulating CD4+ T cell subsets between recently diagnosed type 1 diabetes patients and matched healthy donors. Regulatory and stem cell-like memory subsets were isolated from only 8 patients and about eight healthy donors, whereas naive and central memory subsets came from all 30 or so donors. Overall study results and their limits: PCR may preferentially amplify shorter templates, but because patient and control samples were amplified and corrected together, any resulting skew would affect both groups equally. A moderate but significant shortening of TCRB CDR3 length was observed in type 1 diabetes patients in all four CD4+ subsets. Because cDNA was sequenced instead of genomic DNA, highly expressing activated cells could be over-represented, though the groups showed no difference in activation or CD3 levels. Only small numbers of individuals were included in the HLA sub-analyses, which left unresolved whether HLA type had any influence on TCRB rearrangement. Naive, central memory and regulatory TCRB repertoires appeared more similar among patients than among healthy donors. At VDJ recombination sites, patients with type 1 diabetes made fewer insertions and deleted more nucleotides, a pattern implying thymic rearrangement abnormalities.

The CDR3 runs 11 amino acids, cysteine and phenylalanine included. The retained sequence is limited to the CDR3, 33 bases, with the frame set at the first base. The germline V gene yields MNHNS for CDR1 and SASEGT for CDR2. All of the isolated RNA was reverse transcribed with the High Capacity cDNA Reverse Transcription Kit, so expressed TCRB transcripts were sequenced. Deep immunoSEQ sequencing was performed on naive, central memory and regulatory T cell samples, with an average of roughly 3.5 million total reads per sample. Sorted cells were lysed in RLT buffer and RNA was extracted with DNase-treated RNeasy Micro or Mini kits, depending on cell number. To prevent cross-contamination, every cell subset was processed on its own, while patient and healthy donor samples were processed together. TCRB sequences were amplified from cDNA with the immunoSEQ multiplex PCR, producing 87-bp fragments spanning the CDR3 region. The amplicons were sequenced using the Illumina HiSeq platform. Per the original workflow: PCR bias was computationally corrected using synthetic template baselines, reads within Hamming distance 2 were collapsed, and singletons that could not be merged were discarded. Reads were aligned against IMGT so that V, D and J genes, CDR3 length and insertions or deletions at six rearrangement sites could be assigned. Clonotype counts were normalized to sorted cell number within each subset before computing true diversity and Gini coefficients with the tcR R package. Repertoire sharing was quantified using the overlap coefficient calculated on TCRB nucleotide sequences. The source is immuneACCESS, and TCRdb retained only in-frame sequences with V and J called. Part of the clones is not carried over; for the studies checked, unresolved V genes explain less than half of this, and the remainder is unexplained. The V and J calls and clone size were taken over from that table, and D and trimming were inferred from the DNA. This sample gives 300,000 to 350,000 clones in total; around 8% of them show up just once. Of the sample, approximately 0.44% falls within the top ten clones.

A single peripheral blood draw of approximately 120 mL on average was collected from each donor into heparinised tubes. Naive, central memory, regulatory and stem cell-like memory CD4+ T cells were sorted on a BD FACSAria II using a panel including CD45RO, CCR7, CD25, CD127, CD95 and CD27. Every sorted population had a purity above 95%. PBMCs were separated immediately by Lymphoprep density gradient centrifugation and were stained directly, without being cultured. So that batch effects would be minimized, each experiment stained and sorted samples in pairs, pairing one healthy donor with one patient. Points on this clone: The antigen it binds to is not known. Compared with germline, one end of the junction differs, possibly owing to a read error.

The sequence joins TRBV6-1 to TRBJ1-2; the D gene identity is not certain. This receptor was identified in a woman aged 18-35 years in good health. Material for sequencing was central memory CD4+ T cells from blood. The DNA is as follows: TGTGCCATCAGTGAGTTCACCCTCTACACCTTC. Translated, it reads CAISEFTLYTF.